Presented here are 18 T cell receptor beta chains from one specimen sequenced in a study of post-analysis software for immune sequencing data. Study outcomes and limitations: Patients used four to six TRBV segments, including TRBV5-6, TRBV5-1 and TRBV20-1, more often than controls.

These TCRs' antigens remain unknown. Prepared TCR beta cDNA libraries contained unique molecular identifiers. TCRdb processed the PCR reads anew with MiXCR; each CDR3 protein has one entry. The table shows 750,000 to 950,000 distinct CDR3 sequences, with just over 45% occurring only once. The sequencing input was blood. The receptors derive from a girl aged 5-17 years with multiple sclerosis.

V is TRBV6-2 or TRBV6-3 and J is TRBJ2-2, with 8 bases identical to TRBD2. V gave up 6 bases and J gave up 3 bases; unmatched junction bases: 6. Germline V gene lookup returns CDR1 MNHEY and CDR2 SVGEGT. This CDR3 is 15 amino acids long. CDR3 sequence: CASSHGGADTGELFF. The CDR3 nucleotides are TGTGCCAGCAGCCACGGGGGGGCGGACACCGGGGAGCTGTTTTTT.

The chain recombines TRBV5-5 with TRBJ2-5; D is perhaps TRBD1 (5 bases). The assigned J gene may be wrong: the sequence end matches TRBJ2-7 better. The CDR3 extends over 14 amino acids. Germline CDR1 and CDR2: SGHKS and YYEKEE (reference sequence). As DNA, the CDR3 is TGTGCCAGCAGCCCTGAAGGGGCGGCAATCGAGCAGTACTTC. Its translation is CASSPEGAAIEQYF.

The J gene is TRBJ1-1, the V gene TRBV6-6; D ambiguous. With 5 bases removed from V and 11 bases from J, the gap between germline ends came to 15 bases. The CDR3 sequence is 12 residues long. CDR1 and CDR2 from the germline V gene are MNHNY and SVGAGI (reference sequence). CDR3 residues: CASSEEGLGAFF. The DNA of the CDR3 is TGTGCCAGCAGTGAGGAGGGCCTTGGCGCTTTCTTT.

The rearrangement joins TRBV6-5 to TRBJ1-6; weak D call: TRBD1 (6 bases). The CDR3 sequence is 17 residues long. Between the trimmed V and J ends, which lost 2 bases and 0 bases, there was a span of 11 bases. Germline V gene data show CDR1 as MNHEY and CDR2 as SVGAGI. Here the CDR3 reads CASSYDDRSSYNSPLHF. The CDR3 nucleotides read TGTGCCAGCAGTTACGACGACAGGAGCTCCTATAATTCACCCCTCCACTTT.

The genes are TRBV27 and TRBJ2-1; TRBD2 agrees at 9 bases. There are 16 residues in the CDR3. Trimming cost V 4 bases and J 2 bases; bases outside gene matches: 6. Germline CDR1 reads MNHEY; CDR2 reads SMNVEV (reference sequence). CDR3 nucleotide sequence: TGTGCCAGCAGTTCTCCCCAGCGGGAGGCCTACAATGAGCAGTTCTTC. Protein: CASSSPQREAYNEQFF.

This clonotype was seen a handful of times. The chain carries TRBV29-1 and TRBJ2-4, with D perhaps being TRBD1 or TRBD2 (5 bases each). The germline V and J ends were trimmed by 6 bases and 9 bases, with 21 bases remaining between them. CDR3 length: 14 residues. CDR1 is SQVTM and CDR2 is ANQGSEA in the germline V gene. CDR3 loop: CSVLAGTLKGIQYF. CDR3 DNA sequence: TGCAGCGTCTTGGCTGGGACCCTCAAGGGCATTCAGTACTTC.

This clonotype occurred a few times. The CDR3 coding sequence is TGTGCCAGCACCCGGGACCCCGAAGGAGATACGCAGTATTTT. Translation: CASTRDPEGDTQYF. The chain has TRBV9 and TRBJ2-3; the D call may be TRBD1 or TRBD2 (5 bases each). CDR3 size: 14 residues. The germline V and J ends were trimmed by 6 bases and 5 bases, with 16 bases remaining between them. Germline loops: CDR1 SGDLS, CDR2 YYNGEE.

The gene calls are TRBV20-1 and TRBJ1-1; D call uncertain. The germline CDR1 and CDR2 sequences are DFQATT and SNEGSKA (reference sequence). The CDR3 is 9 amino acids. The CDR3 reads CRTNTEAFF. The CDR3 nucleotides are TGCAGGACGAACACTGAAGCTTTCTTT.

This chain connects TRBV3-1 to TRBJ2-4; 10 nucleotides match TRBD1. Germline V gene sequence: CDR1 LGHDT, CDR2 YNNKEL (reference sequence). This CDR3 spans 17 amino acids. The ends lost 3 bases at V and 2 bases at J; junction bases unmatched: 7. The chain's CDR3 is CASSHGRDRGPKNIQYF. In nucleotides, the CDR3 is TGTGCCAGCAGCCACGGCCGGGACAGGGGTCCCAAAAACATTCAGTACTTC.

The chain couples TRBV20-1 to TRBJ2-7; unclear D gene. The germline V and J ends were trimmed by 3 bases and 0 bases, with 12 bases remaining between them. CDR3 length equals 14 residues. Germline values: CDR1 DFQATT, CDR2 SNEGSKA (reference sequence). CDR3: CSASRPAISYEQYF. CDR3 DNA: TGCAGTGCTAGTCGCCCAGCGATCTCCTACGAGCAGTACTTC.

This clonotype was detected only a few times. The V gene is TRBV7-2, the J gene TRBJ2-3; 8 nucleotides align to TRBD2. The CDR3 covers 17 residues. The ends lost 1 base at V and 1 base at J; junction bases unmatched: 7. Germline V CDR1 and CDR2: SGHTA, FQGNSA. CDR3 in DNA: TGTGCCAGCAGCTTAGGAGCCACGGGACTAGGCACAGATACGCAGTATTTT. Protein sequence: CASSLGATGLGTDTQYF.

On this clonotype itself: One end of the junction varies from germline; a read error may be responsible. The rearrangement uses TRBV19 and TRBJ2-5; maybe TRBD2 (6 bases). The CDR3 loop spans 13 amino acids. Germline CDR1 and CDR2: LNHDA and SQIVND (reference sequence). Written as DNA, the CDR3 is TGTGCCAGTAGGATAGCGGCGGGAGAGACCCAGTACTTC. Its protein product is CASRIAAGETQYF.

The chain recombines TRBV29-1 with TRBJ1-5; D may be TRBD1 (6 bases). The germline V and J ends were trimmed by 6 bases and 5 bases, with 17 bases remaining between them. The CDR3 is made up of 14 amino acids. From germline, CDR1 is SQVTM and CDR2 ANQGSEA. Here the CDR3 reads CSVSQVGGDQPQHF. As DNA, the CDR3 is TGCAGCGTCAGCCAAGTGGGGGGCGATCAGCCCCAGCATTTT.

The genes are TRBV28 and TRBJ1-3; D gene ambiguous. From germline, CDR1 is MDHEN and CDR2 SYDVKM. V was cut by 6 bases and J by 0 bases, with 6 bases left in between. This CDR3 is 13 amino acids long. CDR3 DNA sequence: TGTGCCAGCAGGGGTAGCTCTGGAAACACCATATATTTT. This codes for CASRGSSGNTIYF.

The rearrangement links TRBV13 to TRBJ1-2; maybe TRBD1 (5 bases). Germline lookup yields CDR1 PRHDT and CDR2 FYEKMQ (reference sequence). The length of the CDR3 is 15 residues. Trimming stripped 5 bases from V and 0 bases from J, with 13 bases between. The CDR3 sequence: CASSPGPLANYGYTF. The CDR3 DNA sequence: TGTGCCAGCAGCCCGGGACCTCTAGCTAACTATGGCTACACCTTC.

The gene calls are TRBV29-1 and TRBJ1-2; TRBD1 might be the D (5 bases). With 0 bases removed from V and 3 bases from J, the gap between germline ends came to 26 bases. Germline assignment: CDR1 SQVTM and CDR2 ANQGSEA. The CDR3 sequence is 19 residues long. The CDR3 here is CSVEDAGRRELRWDYGYTF. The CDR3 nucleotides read TGCAGCGTTGAAGATGCTGGCCGCAGGGAGCTGCGTTGGGACTATGGCTACACCTTC.

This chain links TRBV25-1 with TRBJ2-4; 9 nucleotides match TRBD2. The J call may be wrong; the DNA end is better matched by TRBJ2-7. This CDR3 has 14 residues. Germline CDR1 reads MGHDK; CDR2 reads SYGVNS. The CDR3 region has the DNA TGTGCCAGCAGTGGGGTAGCGGGGGCCTACGAGCAGTACTTC. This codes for CASSGVAGAYEQYF.

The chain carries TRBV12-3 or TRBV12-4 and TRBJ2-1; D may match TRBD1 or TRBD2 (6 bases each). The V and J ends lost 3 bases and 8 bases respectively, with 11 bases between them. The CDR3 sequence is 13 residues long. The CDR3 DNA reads TGTGCCAGCAGTTTGAGGGGGGCGGATGAGCAGTTCTTC. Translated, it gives CASSLRGADEQFF.